These T cell receptor beta chains were read from a single sample in a study of blood T cell repertoires in COVID-19. This table comes from immunoSEQ multiplex PCR, and its TCRdb copy is limited to in-frame clones, with some not included. Among a few hundred thousand clones listed, 70% to 90% were seen once. The sample was peripheral blood. These receptor sequences come from a woman aged 45-60 years with active or convalescent COVID-19. Both conserved end residues are part of each CDR3. D genes are given only for firm matches. The size of a clone is reported for some rows only, either as once, few or many, or as a class for expanded clones.

J,D,size,V,CDR3,DNA
TRBJ2-1,.,.,TRBV11-2,CASSPQGAPFF,TGTGCCAGCAGCCCGCAGGGCGCACCGTTCTTC
TRBJ2-1,.,once,TRBV5-4,CASSSQGGWNTGQFF,TGTGCCAGCAGTTCACAGGGTGGATGGAACACCGGACAGTTCTTC
TRBJ2-2,TRBD2,.,TRBV7-6,CASSLALLAGTGELFF,TGTGCCAGCAGCTTAGCGTTACTAGCGGGCACCGGGGAGCTGTTTTTT
TRBJ2-7,TRBD1,.,TRBV6-5,CASTTQGTGGYEQYF,TGTGCCAGCACCACCCAGGGTACAGGGGGCTATGAGCAGTACTTC
TRBJ1-2,.,.,TRBV28,CASSLIGGDYGYTF,TGTGCCAGCAGTTTAATAGGGGGAGACTATGGCTACACCTTC
TRBJ2-7,.,.,TRBV30,CAWSRTNEQYF,TGTGCCTGGAGTCGGACAAACGAGCAGTACTTC
TRBJ1-2,TRBD1,.,TRBV10-3,CAISGQVSNYGYTF,TGTGCCATCAGCGGACAGGTGAGCAACTATGGCTACACCTTC
TRBJ2-7,.,.,TRBV3-1/TRBV3-2,CASSLIALGEQYF,TGTGCCAGCAGCCTTATAGCGTTGGGAGAGCAGTACTTC
TRBJ2-4,TRBD2,.,TRBV13,CASSLGLAGGPLAKNIQYF,TGTGCCAGCAGCTTAGGACTAGCGGGAGGGCCCCTAGCCAAAAACATTCAGTACTTC
TRBJ2-1,TRBD2,.,TRBV7-2,CASRTGGYEQFF,TGTGCCAGTAGGACCGGGGGGTATGAGCAGTTCTTC
TRBJ1-2,TRBD1,few,TRBV29-1,CSVVRLLDRVGGYTF,TGCAGCGTTGTAAGGTTACTCGACAGGGTGGGAGGCTACACCTTC
TRBJ1-2,.,.,TRBV7-9,CASSLARDGYTF,TGTGCCAGCAGCTTAGCCAGGGATGGCTACACCTTC
TRBJ1-1,.,.,TRBV3-1/TRBV3-2,CASSQKVLAGVPFF,TGTGCCAGCAGCCAAAAGGTGTTGGCAGGGGTGCCTTTCTTT
TRBJ1-3,.,.,TRBV11-2,CASSLLTTDSGNTIYF,TGTGCCAGCAGCTTACTAACGACAGACTCTGGAAACACCATATATTTT
TRBJ1-2,.,.,TRBV14,CASSHRTRGRDYTF,TGTGCCAGCAGCCACCGAACACGGGGTCGAGACTACACCTTC
TRBJ1-3,.,.,TRBV19,CASSGGPGFSGNTIYF,TGTGCCAGTTCGGGGGGACCAGGGTTCTCTGGAAACACCATATATTTT
TRBJ1-4,.,few,TRBV19,CASSPTGTAEKLFF,TGTGCCAGTAGCCCTACCGGGACTGCCGAAAAACTGTTTTTT
TRBJ2-1,TRBD1,.,TRBV5-4,CASSWAGTGSNEQFF,TGTGCCAGCAGCTGGGCCGGGACAGGGAGCAATGAGCAGTTCTTC
TRBJ1-3,TRBD1,.,TRBV29-1,CSVADRASGNTIYF,TGCAGCGTTGCCGACAGGGCCTCTGGAAACACCATATATTTT
TRBJ2-2,.,.,TRBV9,CASSGRGTGELFF,TGTGCCAGCAGCGGTAGGGGCACCGGGGAGCTGTTTTTT
TRBJ2-3,TRBD1,.,TRBV7-9,CASRPHPGQGTDTQYF,TGTGCCAGCAGGCCACATCCGGGACAGGGGACAGATACGCAGTATTTT
TRBJ2-1,TRBD1,.,TRBV9,CASSETGGYYNEQFF,TGTGCCAGCAGCGAAACAGGGGGCTACTACAATGAGCAGTTCTTC
TRBJ2-6,.,.,TRBV6-2/TRBV6-3,CASSPNRLYSGANVLTF,TGTGCCAGCAGTCCCAACAGGCTCTACTCTGGGGCCAACGTCCTGACTTTC
TRBJ1-2,.,.,TRBV27,CASRGLGGYTF,TGTGCCAGCAGAGGACTAGGGGGCTACACCTTC
TRBJ1-6,TRBD1,.,TRBV28,CASSSRGINSPLHF,TGTGCCAGCAGTTCCAGGGGGATTAATTCACCCCTCCACTTT
TRBJ2-1,.,.,TRBV5-6,CASSLAGVNEQFF,TGTGCCAGCAGCTTGGCCGGGGTCAATGAGCAGTTCTTC
TRBJ1-5,.,.,TRBV5-1,CASSLAENQPQHF,TGCGCCAGCAGCTTGGCCGAGAACCAGCCCCAGCATTTT
TRBJ1-6,.,.,TRBV10-3,CAISDGPGLDNSPLHF,TGTGCCATCAGTGATGGCCCGGGACTCGATAATTCACCCCTCCACTTT
TRBJ2-7,.,.,TRBV25-1,CASSDRWPGIEQYF,TGTGCCAGCAGTGATCGATGGCCAGGGATAGAGCAGTACTTC
TRBJ2-5,.,few,TRBV6-2/TRBV6-3,CASSPTLQGRGTQYF,TGTGCCAGCAGTCCCACCCTACAGGGACGGGGGACCCAGTACTTC
TRBJ2-1,.,.,TRBV5-4,CASSLADWLYDNEQFF,TGTGCCAGCAGCTTGGCCGACTGGCTCTACGACAATGAGCAGTTCTTC
TRBJ2-3,.,.,TRBV3-1/TRBV3-2,CASSPGQNTDTQYF,TGTGCCAGCAGCCCCGGACAGAACACAGATACGCAGTATTTT
TRBJ2-6,TRBD1,.,TRBV4-2,CASRNRDRVVPGANVLTF,TGTGCCAGCCGCAACCGGGACAGGGTAGTACCTGGGGCCAACGTCCTGACTTTC
TRBJ2-6,TRBD1,once,TRBV10-3,CAIKPGQGTTFSSGANVLTF,TGTGCCATCAAGCCGGGACAGGGGACAACTTTTTCCTCTGGGGCCAACGTCCTGACTTTC
TRBJ1-3,.,.,TRBV30,CAWSTGNTIYF,TGTGCCTGGAGTACCGGGAACACCATATATTTT
TRBJ2-3,TRBD2,once,TRBV15,CATGSAGGTSTDTQYF,TGTGCCACCGGATCGGCGGGAGGAACTAGCACAGATACGCAGTATTTT
TRBJ2-3,.,.,TRBV2,CASSGELGTDTQYF,TGTGCCAGCAGTGGGGAGTTAGGTACAGATACGCAGTATTTT
TRBJ1-1,.,.,TRBV5-1,CASSWGGAKGTEAFF,TGCGCCAGCAGCTGGGGGGGCGCGAAAGGGACTGAAGCTTTCTTT
TRBJ1-1,.,.,TRBV25-1,CASSEGAWGWAEAFF,TGTGCCAGCAGTGAGGGCGCCTGGGGCTGGGCTGAAGCTTTCTTT
TRBJ1-4,.,once,TRBV18,CASSPLAQEKLFF,TGTGCCAGCTCACCATTGGCCCAGGAAAAACTGTTTTTT
TRBJ1-2,TRBD1,.,TRBV19,CASSRETGTAGGYTF,TGTGCCAGTAGTAGAGAGACAGGGACGGCAGGTGGCTACACCTTC
TRBJ1-6,.,.,TRBV12-3/TRBV12-4,CASSLRDSPLHF,TGTGCCAGCAGCCTACGGGATTCACCCCTCCACTTT
TRBJ1-5,.,many,TRBV4-2,CASSLNVGAVNQPQHF,TGTGCCAGCAGCCTCAATGTAGGAGCGGTCAATCAGCCCCAGCATTTT
TRBJ1-4,TRBD1,.,TRBV7-9,CASSLGDRGTNEKLFF,TGTGCCAGCAGCCTCGGGGACAGGGGAACTAATGAAAAACTGTTTTTT
TRBJ1-5,.,.,TRBV21-1,CASSKDQDRGYSNQPQHF,TGTGCCAGCAGCAAAGACCAAGACAGGGGCTATAGCAATCAGCCCCAGCATTTT
TRBJ1-1,TRBD1,.,TRBV11-2,CASSLAQGATTEAFF,TGTGCCAGCAGCTTAGCACAGGGGGCGACCACTGAAGCTTTCTTT
TRBJ1-1,TRBD1,.,TRBV9,CASGGREGTVNTEAFF,TGTGCCAGCGGAGGAAGAGAGGGGACAGTGAACACTGAAGCTTTCTTT
TRBJ2-2,.,.,TRBV11-3,CASSLGKGVNTGELFF,TGTGCCAGCAGCTTAGGGAAGGGAGTCAACACCGGGGAGCTGTTTTTT
TRBJ2-3,.,.,TRBV24-1,CATSENRATDTQYF,TGTGCCACCAGTGAGAACAGGGCCACAGATACGCAGTATTTT
TRBJ2-6,.,.,TRBV27,CASSLGLPGHISGANVLTF,TGTGCCAGCAGTTTAGGCTTGCCGGGACACATCTCTGGGGCCAACGTCCTGACTTTC
TRBJ2-1,TRBD2,once,TRBV6-2/TRBV6-3,CASSYGLAGGQGEQFF,TGTGCCAGCAGTTACGGACTAGCGGGGGGGCAGGGTGAGCAGTTCTTC
TRBJ1-2,TRBD1,.,TRBV6-2/TRBV6-3,CASSPGGMGYGYTF,TGTGCCAGCAGTCCAGGGGGCATGGGCTATGGCTACACCTTC
TRBJ2-3,TRBD2,.,TRBV29-1,CSVVGLAGGPDTQYF,TGCAGCGTCGTTGGACTAGCGGGGGGGCCGGATACGCAGTATTTT
TRBJ1-2,TRBD1,.,TRBV27,CASNPGQGKFYGYTF,TGTGCCAGCAATCCCGGACAGGGGAAATTCTATGGCTACACCTTC
TRBJ1-2,.,.,TRBV10-3,CAISDRGYTGYTF,TGTGCCATCAGTGATAGGGGCTATACTGGCTACACCTTC
TRBJ1-1,.,.,TRBV4-1,CASSQVLGATTEAFF,TGCGCCAGCAGCCAAGTGTTAGGAGCGACCACTGAAGCTTTCTTT
TRBJ2-1,TRBD2,.,TRBV7-3,CASSLSRGGPNNEQFF,TGTGCCAGCAGCTTATCGCGGGGGGGCCCTAACAATGAGCAGTTCTTC